Sequencing of this T cell receptor (beta chain) was carried out in a study of a mutant IDH1 vaccine in newly diagnosed glioma. Turning to the study itself: Vaccination began 4-6 weeks post radiotherapy alone, or with temozolomide cycles. Of the patients given treatment, around 60% were male and approximately 40% were female, and a mean age of approximately 40 years was recorded. Patients were pretreated with radiotherapy, temozolomide, or both, mostly both.

Some clones are missing from TCRdb's copy, which holds only in-frame ones; the method was immunoSEQ multiplex PCR. The sample lists around 62,000 clones, approximately 90% occurring once. Trimming took 5 bases from V and 4 from J, leaving 11 bases between them. The CDR3 length is 13 residues. The V gene's germline CDR1 is SGHVS and CDR2 FNYEAQ. As for time point: week 11, during vaccination. Every single dose of the vaccine, 300 ug of mutant IDH1 20-mer peptide, came with topical imiquimod. Donors harbored newly found WHO grade 3 or 4 IDH1-mutant, ATRX-lost astrocytomas. This clone was recorded once. Its antigen is not identified.

The clonotype was recovered from a man aged 40-55 years with glioma. The chain employs TRBV7-6 and TRBJ2-5; D possibly corresponds to TRBD2 (5 bases). The sample here was PBMCs, taken from a glioma patient whose treatment included an IDH1 peptide vaccine. Here the CDR3 reads CASSGVGGETQYF. The CDR3, as DNA: TGTGCCAGCAGCGGGGTAGGAGGAGAGACCCAGTACTTC.